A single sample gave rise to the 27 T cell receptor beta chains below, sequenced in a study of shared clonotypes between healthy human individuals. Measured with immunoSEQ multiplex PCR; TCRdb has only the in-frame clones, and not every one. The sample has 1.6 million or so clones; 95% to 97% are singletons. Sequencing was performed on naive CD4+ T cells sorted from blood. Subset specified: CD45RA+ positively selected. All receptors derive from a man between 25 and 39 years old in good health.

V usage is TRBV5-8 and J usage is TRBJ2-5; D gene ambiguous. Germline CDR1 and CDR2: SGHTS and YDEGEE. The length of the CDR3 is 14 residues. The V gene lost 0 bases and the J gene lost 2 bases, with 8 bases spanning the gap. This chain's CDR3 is CASSLVRRQETQYF. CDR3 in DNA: TGTGCCAGCAGCTTGGTACGGAGACAAGAGACCCAGTACTTC.

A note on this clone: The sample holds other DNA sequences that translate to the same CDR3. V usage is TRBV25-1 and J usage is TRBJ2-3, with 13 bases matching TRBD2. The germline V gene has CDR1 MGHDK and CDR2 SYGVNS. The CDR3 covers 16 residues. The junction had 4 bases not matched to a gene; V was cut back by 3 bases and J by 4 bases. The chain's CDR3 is CASSDRLAGGADTQYF. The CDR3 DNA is TGTGCCAGCAGTGATCGACTAGCGGGAGGAGCAGATACGCAGTATTTT.

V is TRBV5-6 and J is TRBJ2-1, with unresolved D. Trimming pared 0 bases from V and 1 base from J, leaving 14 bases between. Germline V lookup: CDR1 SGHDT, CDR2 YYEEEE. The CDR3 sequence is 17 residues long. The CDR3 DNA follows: TGTGCCAGCAGCTTGGGCCTTGGACGGGTTTCCTACAATGAGCAGTTCTTC. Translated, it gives CASSLGLGRVSYNEQFF.

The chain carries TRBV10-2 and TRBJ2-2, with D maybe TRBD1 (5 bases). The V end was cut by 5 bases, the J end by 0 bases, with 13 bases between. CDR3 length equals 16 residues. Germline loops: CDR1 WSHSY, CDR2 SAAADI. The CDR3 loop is CASSPGFSANTGELFF. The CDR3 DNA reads TGCGCCAGCAGTCCAGGGTTTTCCGCGAACACCGGGGAGCTGTTTTTT.

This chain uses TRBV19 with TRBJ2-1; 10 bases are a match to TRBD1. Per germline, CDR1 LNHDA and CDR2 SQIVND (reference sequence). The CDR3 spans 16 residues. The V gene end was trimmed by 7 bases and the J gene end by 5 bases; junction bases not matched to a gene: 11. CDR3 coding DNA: TGTGCCAGTACCTCCCTGGGACAGGGGAGCCACAATGAGCAGTTCTTC. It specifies CASTSLGQGSHNEQFF.

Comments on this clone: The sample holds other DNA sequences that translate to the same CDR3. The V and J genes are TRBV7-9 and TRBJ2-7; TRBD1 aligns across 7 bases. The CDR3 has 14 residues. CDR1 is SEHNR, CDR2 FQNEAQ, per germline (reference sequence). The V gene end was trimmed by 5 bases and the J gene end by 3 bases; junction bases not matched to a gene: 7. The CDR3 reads CASSPRTGVYEQYF. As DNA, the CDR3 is TGTGCCAGCAGCCCTAGGACAGGCGTCTACGAGCAGTACTTC.

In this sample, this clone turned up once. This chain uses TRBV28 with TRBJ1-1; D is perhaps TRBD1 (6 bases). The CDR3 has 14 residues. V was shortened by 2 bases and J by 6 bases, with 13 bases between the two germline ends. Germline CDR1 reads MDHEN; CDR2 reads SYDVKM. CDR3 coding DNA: TGTGCCAGCAGTTTAGACGGGACACCCGCTGAAGCTTTCTTT. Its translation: CASSLDGTPAEAFF.

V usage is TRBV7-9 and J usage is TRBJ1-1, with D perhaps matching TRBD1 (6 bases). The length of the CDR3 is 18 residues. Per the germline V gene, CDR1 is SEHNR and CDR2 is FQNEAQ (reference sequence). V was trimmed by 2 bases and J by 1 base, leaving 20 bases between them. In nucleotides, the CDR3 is TGTGCCAGCAGCTTAACCTTCAGGGGAACGTTGCGGAACACTGAAGCTTTCTTT. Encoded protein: CASSLTFRGTLRNTEAFF.

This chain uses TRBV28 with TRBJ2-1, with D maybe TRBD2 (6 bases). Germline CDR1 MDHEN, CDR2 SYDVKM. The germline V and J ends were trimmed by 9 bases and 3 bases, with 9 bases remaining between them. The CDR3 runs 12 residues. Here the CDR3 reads CASETSYNEQFF. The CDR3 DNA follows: TGTGCCAGTGAGACTAGCTACAATGAGCAGTTCTTC. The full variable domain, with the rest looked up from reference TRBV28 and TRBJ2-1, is DVKVTQSSRYLVKRTGEKVFLECVQDMDHENMFWYRQDPGLGLRLIYFSYDVKMKEKGDIPEGYSVSREKKERFSLILESASTNQTSMYLCASETSYNEQFFGPGTRLTVL.

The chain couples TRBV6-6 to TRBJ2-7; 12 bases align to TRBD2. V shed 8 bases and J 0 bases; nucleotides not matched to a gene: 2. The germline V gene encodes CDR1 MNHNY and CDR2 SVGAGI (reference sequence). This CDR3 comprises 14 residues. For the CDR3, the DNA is TGTGCCAGCCGGGGACTAGCGGGCTCCTACGAGCAGTACTTC. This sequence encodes CASRGLAGSYEQYF.

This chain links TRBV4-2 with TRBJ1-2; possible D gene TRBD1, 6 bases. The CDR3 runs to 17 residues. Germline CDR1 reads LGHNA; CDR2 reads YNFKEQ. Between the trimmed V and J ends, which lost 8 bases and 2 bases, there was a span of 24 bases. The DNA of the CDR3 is TGTGCCAGCGTCCCGCGGGGGACGGGACACCAGAACTATGGCTACACCTTC. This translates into CASVPRGTGHQNYGYTF.

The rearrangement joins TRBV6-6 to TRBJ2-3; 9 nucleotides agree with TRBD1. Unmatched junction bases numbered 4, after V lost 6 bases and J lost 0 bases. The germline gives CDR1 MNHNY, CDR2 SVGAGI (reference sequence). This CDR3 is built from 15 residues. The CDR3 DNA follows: TGTGCCAGCAGATCACAGGGGGCCAGCACAGATACGCAGTATTTT. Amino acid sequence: CASRSQGASTDTQYF.

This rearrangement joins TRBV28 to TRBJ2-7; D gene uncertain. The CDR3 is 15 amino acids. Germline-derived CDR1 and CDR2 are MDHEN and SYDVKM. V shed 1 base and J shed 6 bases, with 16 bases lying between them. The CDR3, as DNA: TGTGCCAGCAGTTTATCGTTAAGTGGGTTGAGCGAGCAGTACTTC. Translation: CASSLSLSGLSEQYF. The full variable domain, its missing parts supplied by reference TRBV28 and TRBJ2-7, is DVKVTQSSRYLVKRTGEKVFLECVQDMDHENMFWYRQDPGLGLRLIYFSYDVKMKEKGDIPEGYSVSREKKERFSLILESASTNQTSMYLCASSLSLSGLSEQYFGPGTRLTVT.

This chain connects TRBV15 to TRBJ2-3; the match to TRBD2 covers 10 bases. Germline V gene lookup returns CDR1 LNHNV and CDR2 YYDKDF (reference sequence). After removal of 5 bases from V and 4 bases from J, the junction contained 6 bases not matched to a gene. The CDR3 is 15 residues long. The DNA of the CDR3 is TGTGCCACCAGCGGGGATCTAGCGGGAGCAGATACGCAGTATTTT. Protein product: CATSGDLAGADTQYF.

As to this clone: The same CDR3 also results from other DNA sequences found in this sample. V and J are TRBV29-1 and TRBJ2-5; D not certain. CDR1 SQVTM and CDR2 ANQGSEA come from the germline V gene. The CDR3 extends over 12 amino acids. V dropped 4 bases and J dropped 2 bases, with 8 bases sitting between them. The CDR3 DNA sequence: TGCAGCGTTGTGCCAGGACAAGAGACCCAGTACTTC. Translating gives CSVVPGQETQYF.

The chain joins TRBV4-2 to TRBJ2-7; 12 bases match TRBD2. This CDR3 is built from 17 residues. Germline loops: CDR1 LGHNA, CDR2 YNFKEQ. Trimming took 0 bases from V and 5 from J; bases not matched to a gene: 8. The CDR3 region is CASSQDTTGLAGNEQYF. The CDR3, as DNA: TGTGCCAGCAGCCAAGACACGACAGGACTAGCGGGAAACGAGCAGTACTTC.

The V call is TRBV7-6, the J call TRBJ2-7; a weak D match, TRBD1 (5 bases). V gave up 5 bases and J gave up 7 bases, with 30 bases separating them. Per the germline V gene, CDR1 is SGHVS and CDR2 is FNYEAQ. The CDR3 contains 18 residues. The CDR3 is CASSHALSRVMSLPEQYF. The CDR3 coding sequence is TGTGCCAGCAGCCACGCCCTGTCCAGGGTTATGTCCCTGCCTGAGCAGTACTTC.

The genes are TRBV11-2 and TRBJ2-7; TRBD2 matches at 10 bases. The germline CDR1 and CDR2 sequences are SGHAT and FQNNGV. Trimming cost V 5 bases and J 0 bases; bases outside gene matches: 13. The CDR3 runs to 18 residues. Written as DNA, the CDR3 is TGTGCCAGCAGCGTATCCTATCCGGGGACTAGCGCCTCCTACGAGCAGTACTTC. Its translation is CASSVSYPGTSASYEQYF.

The DNA for the CDR3 is TGTGCCAGCAGCCGTAGCGGGAGAGCCTACGAGCAGTACTTC. It is translated as CASSRSGRAYEQYF. The V gene is TRBV5-4, the J gene TRBJ2-7, with 9 positions matching TRBD2. Germline CDR1 reads SGHNT; CDR2 reads YYREEE (reference sequence). This CDR3 has 14 amino acids. J was trimmed by 2 bases and V by 4 bases; bases with no gene match: 4.

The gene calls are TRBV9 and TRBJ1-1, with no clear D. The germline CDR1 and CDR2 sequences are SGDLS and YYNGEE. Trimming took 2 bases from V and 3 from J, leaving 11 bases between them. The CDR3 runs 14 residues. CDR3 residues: CASSVKGGDTEAFF. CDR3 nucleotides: TGTGCCAGCAGCGTCAAGGGCGGGGACACTGAAGCTTTCTTT. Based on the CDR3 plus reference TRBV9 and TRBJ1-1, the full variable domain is DSGVTQTPKHLITATGQRVTLRCSPRSGDLSVYWYQQSLDQGLQFLIQYYNGEERAKGNILERFSAQQFPDLHSELNLSSLELGDSALYFCASSVKGGDTEAFFGQGTRLTVV.

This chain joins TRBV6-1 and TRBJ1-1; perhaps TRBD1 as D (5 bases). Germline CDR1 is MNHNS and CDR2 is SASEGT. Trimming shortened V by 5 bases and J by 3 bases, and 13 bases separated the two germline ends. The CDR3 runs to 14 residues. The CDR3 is CASSIERGDTEAFF. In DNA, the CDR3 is TGTGCCAGCAGTATAGAGCGGGGGGACACTGAAGCTTTCTTT.

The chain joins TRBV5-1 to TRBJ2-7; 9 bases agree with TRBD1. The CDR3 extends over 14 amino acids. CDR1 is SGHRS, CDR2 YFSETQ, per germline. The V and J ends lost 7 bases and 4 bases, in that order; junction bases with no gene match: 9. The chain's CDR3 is CASHYPDRGYEQYF. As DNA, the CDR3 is TGCGCCAGCCACTACCCCGACAGGGGGTACGAGCAGTACTTC.

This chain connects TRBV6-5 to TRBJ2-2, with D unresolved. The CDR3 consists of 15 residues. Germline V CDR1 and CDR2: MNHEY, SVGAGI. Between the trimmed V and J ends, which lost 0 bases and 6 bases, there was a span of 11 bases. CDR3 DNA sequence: TGTGCCAGCAGTTACTCCAGCATAAGCGCCGGGGAGCTGTTTTTT. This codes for CASSYSSISAGELFF.

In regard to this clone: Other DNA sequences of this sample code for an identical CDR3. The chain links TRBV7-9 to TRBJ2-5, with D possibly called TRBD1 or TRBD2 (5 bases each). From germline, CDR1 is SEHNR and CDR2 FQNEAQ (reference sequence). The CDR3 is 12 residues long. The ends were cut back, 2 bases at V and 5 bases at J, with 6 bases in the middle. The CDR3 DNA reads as TGTGCCAGCAGCTTATGGGGGGAGACCCAGTACTTC. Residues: CASSLWGETQYF.

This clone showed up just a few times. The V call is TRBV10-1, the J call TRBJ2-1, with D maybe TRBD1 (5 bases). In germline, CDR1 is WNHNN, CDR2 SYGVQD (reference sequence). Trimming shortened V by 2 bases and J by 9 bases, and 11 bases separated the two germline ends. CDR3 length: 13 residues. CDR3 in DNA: TGCGCCAGCAGTGAGCAGGGTAGCACTGAGCAGTTCTTC. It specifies CASSEQGSTEQFF.

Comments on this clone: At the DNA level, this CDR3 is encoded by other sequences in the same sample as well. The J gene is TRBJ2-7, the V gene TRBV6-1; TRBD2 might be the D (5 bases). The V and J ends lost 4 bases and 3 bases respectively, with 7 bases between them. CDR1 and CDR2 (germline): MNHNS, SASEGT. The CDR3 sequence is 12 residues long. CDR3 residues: CASSVRDYEQYF. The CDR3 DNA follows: TGTGCCAGCAGTGTCCGGGACTACGAGCAGTACTTC.

The CDR3 sequence is CASSPVHSSGNTIYF. In DNA form, the CDR3 reads TGTGCCAGCTCACCAGTTCACAGCTCTGGAAACACCATATATTTT. This chain uses TRBV18 with TRBJ1-3, with D unresolved. V was shortened by 2 bases and J by 0 bases, with 8 bases between the two germline ends. Germline-derived CDR1 and CDR2 are KGHSH and LQKENI. The CDR3 consists of 15 residues. Together with reference TRBV18 and TRBJ1-3, the CDR3 gives the full variable domain: NAGVMQNPRHLVRRRGQEARLRCSPMKGHSHVYWYRQLPEEGLKFMVYLQKENIIDESGMPKERFSAEFPKEGPSILRIQQVVRGDSAAYFCASSPVHSSGNTIYFGEGSWLTVV.